This is a list of T cell receptor beta chains from one sample in a study of OX40 agonist ivuxolimab in advanced cancers. Method: immunoSEQ multiplex PCR; TCRdb's copy keeps in-frame clones and lacks some. The sample includes about 73,000 clones, around nine tenths of them seen just once. Sequencing was performed on CD4+ or CD8+ T cells sorted from blood, taken in a trial of the OX40 agonist ivuxolimab. Receptors originate from an adult with an advanced solid tumor such as melanoma, head and neck, liver or kidney cancer. The CDR3 runs from the conserved cysteine through the conserved F or W. A D gene is named only where the DNA matches it firmly. Not every row has a clone size; where given, it reads once, few, many or a size class.

D,size,J,length,V,CDR3,DNA
NA,NA,TRBJ2-7,15,TRBV6-5,CASTNRSQGPYEQYF,TGTGCCAGCACCAACCGCAGCCAGGGGCCCTACGAGCAGTACTTC
TRBD2,NA,TRBJ2-1,14,TRBV19,CASAGDASYNEQFF,TGTGCCAGTGCGGGGGACGCCTCCTACAATGAGCAGTTCTTC
NA,few,TRBJ2-7,14,TRBV28,CASHVSGIDHEQYF,TGTGCCAGCCACGTATCGGGGATCGACCACGAGCAGTACTTC
NA,NA,TRBJ1-6,14,TRBV5-4,CASSVPGFVSPLHF,TGTGCCAGCAGCGTTCCAGGTTTCGTTTCACCCCTCCACTTT
TRBD2,NA,TRBJ2-2,16,TRBV25-1,CASSELTSANTGELFF,TGTGCCAGCAGTGAATTAACTAGCGCTAACACCGGGGAGCTGTTTTTT
NA,NA,TRBJ1-1,13,TRBV10-1,CASSESMATEAFF,TGCGCCAGCAGTGAGTCTATGGCTACTGAAGCTTTCTTT
NA,NA,TRBJ2-2,13,TRBV14,CASSQALGGELFF,TGTGCCAGCAGCCAAGCCCTGGGCGGGGAGCTGTTTTTT
TRBD1,NA,TRBJ1-3,15,TRBV11-2,CASSHRQGQWNTIYF,TGTGCCAGCAGCCACCGACAGGGGCAATGGAACACCATATATTTT
NA,NA,TRBJ1-3,15,TRBV6-5,CASSYRPLSGNTIYF,TGTGCCAGCAGTTACAGGCCCCTCTCTGGAAACACCATATATTTT
TRBD2,NA,TRBJ2-5,16,TRBV28,CASSLTASGGSETQYF,TGTGCCAGCAGTTTAACGGCTAGCGGGGGGTCCGAGACCCAGTACTTC
TRBD2,NA,TRBJ2-2,14,TRBV15,CATSTGTITGELFF,TGTGCCACCAGCACCGGGACTATCACCGGGGAGCTGTTTTTT
TRBD1,NA,TRBJ2-7,15,TRBV6-5,CASSYAPGQGYEQYF,TGTGCCAGCAGTTACGCTCCGGGACAGGGCTACGAGCAGTACTTC
TRBD2,NA,TRBJ2-7,15,TRBV6-5,CAINGSGGPSYEQYF,TGTGCCATAAACGGTAGCGGGGGGCCCTCCTACGAGCAGTACTTC
TRBD2,NA,TRBJ2-5,13,TRBV29-1,CSSRGSGGETQYF,TGCAGCTCCCGGGGTAGCGGGGGAGAGACCCAGTACTTC
NA,NA,TRBJ2-7,14,TRBV7-9,CASSLRGGTYEQYF,TGTGCCAGCAGCCTCCGCGGCGGTACCTACGAGCAGTACTTC
NA,once,TRBJ1-5,15,TRBV28,CASTSGAGGNQPQHF,TGTGCCAGCACCTCGGGGGCAGGGGGCAATCAGCCCCAGCATTTT
NA,NA,TRBJ1-6,12,TRBV19,CASSGNNSPLHF,TGTGCCTCTTCCGGGAATAATTCACCCCTCCACTTT
NA,NA,TRBJ1-5,14,TRBV30,CAWSAPGSGQPQHF,TGTGCCTGGAGCGCCCCGGGGTCAGGACAGCCCCAGCATTTT
TRBD2,NA,TRBJ2-5,18,TRBV19,CASSMRLQGLAGSETQYF,TGTGCCAGTAGTATGCGATTACAGGGACTAGCGGGGTCAGAGACCCAGTACTTC
NA,NA,TRBJ2-7,13,TRBV28,CASSILDRNEQYF,TGTGCCAGCAGTATCCTGGACAGAAACGAGCAGTACTTC
NA,few,TRBJ1-1,11,TRBV10-3,CAIRAGTEAFF,TGTGCCATCAGGGCCGGGACTGAAGCTTTCTTT
NA,few,TRBJ1-5,13,TRBV4-3,CASSQGPNQPQHF,TGCGCCAGCAGCCAAGGCCCCAATCAGCCCCAGCATTTT
TRBD1,NA,TRBJ1-1,16,TRBV28,CASRSAGGSARSEAFF,TGTGCCAGCAGATCGGCAGGGGGCTCCGCGAGATCTGAAGCTTTCTTT
TRBD1,NA,TRBJ2-1,14,TRBV7-9,CASSLEGQGSEQFF,TGTGCCAGCAGCTTAGAGGGACAGGGTAGTGAGCAGTTCTTC
TRBD2,NA,TRBJ2-3,19,TRBV27,CASSLSAVAGGRSTDTQYF,TGTGCCAGCAGTTTATCGGCGGTAGCGGGGGGGCGGAGCACAGATACGCAGTATTTT
NA,once,TRBJ2-7,14,TRBV6-5,CASSPSGLPYEQYF,TGTGCCAGCAGCCCCTCGGGGCTACCCTACGAGCAGTACTTC
TRBD1,NA,TRBJ1-1,13,TRBV10-2,CASSVTGGTEAFF,TGCGCCAGCAGTGTCACAGGGGGCACTGAAGCTTTCTTT
NA,few,TRBJ2-3,14,TRBV2,CASRTRTGTDTQYF,TGTGCCAGCAGGACCCGGACTGGCACAGATACGCAGTATTTT
NA,NA,TRBJ2-4,14,TRBV29-1,CSVVRGVTKNIQYF,TGCAGCGTTGTGAGGGGGGTGACCAAAAACATTCAGTACTTC
NA,few,TRBJ1-1,15,TRBV6-5,CASSYSTGRNTEAFF,TGTGCCAGCAGTTACTCCACGGGACGGAACACTGAAGCTTTCTTT
TRBD1,NA,TRBJ1-3,14,TRBV14,CASSRTGARNTIYF,TGTGCCAGCAGCCGGACAGGGGCACGAAACACCATATATTTT
TRBD2,few,TRBJ2-1,13,TRBV29-1,CSVKLAVDNEQFF,TGCAGCGTTAAACTAGCGGTAGACAATGAGCAGTTCTTC
TRBD1,NA,TRBJ1-1,14,TRBV15,CATTPDRGAAEAFF,TGTGCCACCACCCCCGACAGGGGTGCCGCTGAAGCTTTCTTT
NA,NA,TRBJ2-7,18,TRBV25-1,CASSERGVGTLSSYEQYF,TGTGCCAGCAGTGAAAGAGGGGTGGGGACTCTTAGCTCCTACGAGCAGTACTTC
NA,NA,TRBJ1-4,13,TRBV29-1,CSVLRGDNEKLFF,TGCAGCGTCTTAAGGGGGGATAATGAAAAACTGTTTTTT
NA,NA,TRBJ2-3,15,TRBV5-1,CASTRSQGSGDTQYF,TGCGCCAGCACCCGATCCCAGGGGTCAGGCGATACGCAGTATTTT
TRBD1,NA,TRBJ2-5,12,TRBV30,CAWSGQGGAQYF,TGTGCCTGGAGTGGACAGGGTGGGGCCCAGTACTTC
TRBD2,few,TRBJ2-7,17,TRBV18,CASSPSPTSGGLGEQYF,TGTGCCAGCTCACCCTCCCCGACTAGCGGGGGATTAGGCGAGCAGTACTTC
TRBD1,NA,TRBJ1-2,15,TRBV5-5,CASSSGTGGGYGYTF,TGTGCCAGCAGCTCAGGGACAGGGGGAGGCTATGGCTACACCTTC
TRBD2,NA,TRBJ2-1,18,TRBV9,CASSVAPLTGGRVPEQFF,TGTGCCAGCAGCGTGGCCCCACTGACGGGAGGTCGCGTGCCTGAGCAGTTCTTC
TRBD1,NA,TRBJ1-6,17,TRBV19,CASSAGQGSSYNSPLHF,TGTGCCAGTAGTGCCGGACAGGGGAGCTCCTATAATTCACCCCTCCACTTT
NA,NA,TRBJ2-1,14,TRBV5-4,CASSLFSGRGEQFF,TGTGCCAGCAGCCTCTTTAGCGGTCGGGGTGAGCAGTTCTTC
NA,NA,TRBJ1-1,12,TRBV2,CASSRQNTEAFF,TGTGCCAGCAGTCGACAAAACACTGAAGCTTTCTTT
NA,NA,TRBJ1-4,16,TRBV28,CASSHPQGTTNEKLFF,TGTGCCAGCAGTCATCCCCAGGGTACAACTAATGAAAAACTGTTTTTT
NA,NA,TRBJ1-1,15,TRBV18,CASSPLPGANTEAFF,TGTGCCAGCTCACCCCTCCCGGGAGCGAACACTGAAGCTTTCTTT
NA,NA,TRBJ2-7,13,TRBV27,CASSPGVVGEQYF,TGTGCCAGCAGTCCCGGGGTGGTGGGCGAGCAGTACTTC
TRBD1,NA,TRBJ2-3,15,TRBV30,CAWSQRGPGTDTQYF,TGTGCCTGGAGTCAGAGGGGGCCTGGGACAGATACGCAGTATTTT
NA,NA,TRBJ1-4,17,TRBV27,CASSLGSGSGTNEKLFF,TGTGCCAGCAGTTTGGGTAGCGGGTCCGGCACTAATGAAAAACTGTTTTTT